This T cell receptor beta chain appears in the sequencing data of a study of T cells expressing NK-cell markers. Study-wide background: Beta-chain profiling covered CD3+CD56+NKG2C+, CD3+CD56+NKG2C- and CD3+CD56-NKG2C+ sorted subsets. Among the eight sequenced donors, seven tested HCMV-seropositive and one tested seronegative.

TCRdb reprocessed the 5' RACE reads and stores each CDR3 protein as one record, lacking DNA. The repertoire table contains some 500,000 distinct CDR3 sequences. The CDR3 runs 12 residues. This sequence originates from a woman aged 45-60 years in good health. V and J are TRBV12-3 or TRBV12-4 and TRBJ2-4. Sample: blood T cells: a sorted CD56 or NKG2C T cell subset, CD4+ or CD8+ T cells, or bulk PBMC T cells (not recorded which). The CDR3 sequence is CASSFSSDIQYF.